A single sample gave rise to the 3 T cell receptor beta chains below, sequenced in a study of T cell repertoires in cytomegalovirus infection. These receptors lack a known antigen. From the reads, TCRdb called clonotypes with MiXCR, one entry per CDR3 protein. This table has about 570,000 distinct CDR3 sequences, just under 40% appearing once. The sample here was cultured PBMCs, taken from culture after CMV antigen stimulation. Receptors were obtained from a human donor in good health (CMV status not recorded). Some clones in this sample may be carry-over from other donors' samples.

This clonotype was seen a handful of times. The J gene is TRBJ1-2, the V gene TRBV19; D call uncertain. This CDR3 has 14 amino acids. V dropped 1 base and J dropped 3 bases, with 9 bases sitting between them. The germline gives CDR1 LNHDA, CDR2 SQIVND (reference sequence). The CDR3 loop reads CASSIVDGDYGYTF. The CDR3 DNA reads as TGTGCCAGTAGTATAGTAGACGGGGACTATGGCTACACCTTC.

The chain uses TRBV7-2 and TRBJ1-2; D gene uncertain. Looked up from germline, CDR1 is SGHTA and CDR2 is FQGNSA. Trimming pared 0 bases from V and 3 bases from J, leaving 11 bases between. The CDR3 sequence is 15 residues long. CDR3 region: CASSLAGSLDYGYTF. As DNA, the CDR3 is TGTGCCAGCAGCTTAGCGGGGTCCCTTGACTATGGCTACACCTTC.

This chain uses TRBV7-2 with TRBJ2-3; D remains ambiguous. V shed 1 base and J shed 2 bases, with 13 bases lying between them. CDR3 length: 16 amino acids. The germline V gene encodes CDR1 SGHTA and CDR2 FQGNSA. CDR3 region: CASSLVGSTNTDTQYF. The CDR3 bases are TGTGCCAGCAGCTTAGTAGGTTCTACCAACACAGATACGCAGTATTTT. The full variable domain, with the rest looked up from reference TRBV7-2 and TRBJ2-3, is GAGVSQSPSNKVTEKGKDVELRCDPISGHTALYWYRQSLGQGLEFLIYFQGNSAPDKSGLPSDRFSAERTGGSVSTLTIQRTQQEDSAVYLCASSLVGSTNTDTQYFGPGTRLTVL.